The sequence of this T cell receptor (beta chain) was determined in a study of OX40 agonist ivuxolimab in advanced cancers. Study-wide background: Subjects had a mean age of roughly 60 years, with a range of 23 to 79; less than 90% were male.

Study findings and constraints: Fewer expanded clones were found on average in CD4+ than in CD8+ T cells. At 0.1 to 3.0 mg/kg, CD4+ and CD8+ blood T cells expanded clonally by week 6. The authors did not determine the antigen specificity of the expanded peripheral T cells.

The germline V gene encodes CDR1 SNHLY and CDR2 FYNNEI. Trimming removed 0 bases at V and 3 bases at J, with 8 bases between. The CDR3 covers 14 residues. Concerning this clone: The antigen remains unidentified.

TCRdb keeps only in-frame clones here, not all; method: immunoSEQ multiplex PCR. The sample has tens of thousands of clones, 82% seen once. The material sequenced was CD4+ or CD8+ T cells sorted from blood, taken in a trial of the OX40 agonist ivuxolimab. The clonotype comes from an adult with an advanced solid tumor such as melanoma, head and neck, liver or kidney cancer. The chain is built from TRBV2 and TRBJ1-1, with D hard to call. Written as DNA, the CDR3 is TGTGCCAGCAGTGAAGCGAACACCTACACTGAAGCTTTCTTT. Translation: CASSEANTYTEAFF.